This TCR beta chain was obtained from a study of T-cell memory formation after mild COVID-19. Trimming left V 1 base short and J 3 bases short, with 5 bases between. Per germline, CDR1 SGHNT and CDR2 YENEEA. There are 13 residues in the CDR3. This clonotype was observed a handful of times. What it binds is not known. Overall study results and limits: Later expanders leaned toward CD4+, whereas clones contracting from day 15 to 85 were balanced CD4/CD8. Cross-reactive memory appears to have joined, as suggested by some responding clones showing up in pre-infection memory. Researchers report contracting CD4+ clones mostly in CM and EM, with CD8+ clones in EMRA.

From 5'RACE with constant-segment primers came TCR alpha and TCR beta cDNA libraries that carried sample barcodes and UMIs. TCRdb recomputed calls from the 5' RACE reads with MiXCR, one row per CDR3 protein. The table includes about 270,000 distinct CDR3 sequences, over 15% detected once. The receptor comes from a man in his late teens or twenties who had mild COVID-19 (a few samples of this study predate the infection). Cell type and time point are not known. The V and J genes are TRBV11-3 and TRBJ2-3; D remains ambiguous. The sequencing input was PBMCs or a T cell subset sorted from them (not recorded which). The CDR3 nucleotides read TGTGCCAGCAGCTTAGCACAGACAGATACGCAGTATTTT. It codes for CASSLAQTDTQYF.